This T cell receptor beta chain is drawn from a study of T cells after yellow fever vaccination. Across the study: Preparation of the low-cell-number fractions used SMART-Seq v4 Ultra Low Input.

TCR cDNA, made by 5'RACE template switching, carried an added universal primer site and UMIs. TCRdb reprocessed the 5' RACE reads via MiXCR and lists one record per CDR3 protein. Of about 320,000 distinct CDR3 sequences in the sample, about 4.5% are singletons; the top ten hold roughly 19%. This clonotype was recorded at least ten times. The specimen was PBMCs, collected 15 days after the yellow fever booster vaccination. This TCR was sampled from a man in his late teens or twenties who received the YFV17D yellow fever vaccine.

The CDR3 DNA is TGTGCCAGCAGCCCCCAGGCGGGATCCTACAATGAGCAGTTCTTC. The encoded protein is CASSPQAGSYNEQFF. V usage is TRBV7-2 and J usage is TRBJ2-1; TRBD2 might be the D (6 bases). V was pared by 5 bases and J by 1 base, with 12 bases between. Germline loops: CDR1 SGHTA, CDR2 FQGNSA. This CDR3 comprises 15 residues.